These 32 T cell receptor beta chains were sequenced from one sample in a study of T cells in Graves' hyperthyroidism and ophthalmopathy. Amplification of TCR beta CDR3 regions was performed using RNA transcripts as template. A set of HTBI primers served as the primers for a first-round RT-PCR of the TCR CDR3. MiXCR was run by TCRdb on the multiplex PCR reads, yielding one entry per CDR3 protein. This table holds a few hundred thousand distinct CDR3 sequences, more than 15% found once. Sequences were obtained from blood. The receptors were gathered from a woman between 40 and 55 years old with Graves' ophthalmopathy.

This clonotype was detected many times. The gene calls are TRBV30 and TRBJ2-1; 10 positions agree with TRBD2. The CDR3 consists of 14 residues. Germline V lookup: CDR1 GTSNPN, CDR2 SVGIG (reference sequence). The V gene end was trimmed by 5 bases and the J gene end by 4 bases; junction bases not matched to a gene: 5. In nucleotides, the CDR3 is TGTGCCTGGTCCCTAGCGGGAGTATACAATGAGCAGTTCTTC. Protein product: CAWSLAGVYNEQFF. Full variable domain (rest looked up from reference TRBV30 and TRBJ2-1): SQTIHQWPATLVQPVGSPLSLECTVEGTSNPNLYWYRQAAGRGLQLLFYSVGIGQISSEVPQNLSASRPQDRQFILSSKKLLLSDSGFYLCAWSLAGVYNEQFFGPGTRLTVL.

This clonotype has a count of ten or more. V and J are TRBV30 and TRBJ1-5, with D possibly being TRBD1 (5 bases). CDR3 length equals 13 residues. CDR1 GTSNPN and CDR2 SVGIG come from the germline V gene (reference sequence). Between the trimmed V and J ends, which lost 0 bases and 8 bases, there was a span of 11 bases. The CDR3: CAWSVYGGEPQHF. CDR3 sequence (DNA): TGTGCCTGGAGTGTCTACGGGGGAGAGCCCCAGCATTTT. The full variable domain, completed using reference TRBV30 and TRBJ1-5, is SQTIHQWPATLVQPVGSPLSLECTVEGTSNPNLYWYRQAAGRGLQLLFYSVGIGQISSEVPQNLSASRPQDRQFILSSKKLLLSDSGFYLCAWSVYGGEPQHFGDGTRLSIL.

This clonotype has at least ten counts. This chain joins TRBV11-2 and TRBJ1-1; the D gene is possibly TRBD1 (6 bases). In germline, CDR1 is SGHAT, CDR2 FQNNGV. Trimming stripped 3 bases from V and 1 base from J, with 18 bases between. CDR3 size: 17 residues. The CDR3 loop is CASSFFRGIAENTEAFF. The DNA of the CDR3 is TGTGCCAGCAGCTTTTTCAGGGGAATCGCGGAGAACACTGAAGCTTTCTTT. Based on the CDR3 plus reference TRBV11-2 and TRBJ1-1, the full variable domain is EAGVAQSPRYKIIEKRQSVAFWCNPISGHATLYWYQQILGQGPKLLIQFQNNGVVDDSQLPKDRFSAERLKGVDSTLKIQPAKLEDSAVYLCASSFFRGIAENTEAFFGQGTRLTVV.

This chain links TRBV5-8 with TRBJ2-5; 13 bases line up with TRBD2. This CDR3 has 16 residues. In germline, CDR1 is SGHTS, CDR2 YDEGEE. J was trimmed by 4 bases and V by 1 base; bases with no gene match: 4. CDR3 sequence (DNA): TGTGCCAGCAGCTTGCGCGGACTAGCGGGAGCAGAGACCCAGTACTTC. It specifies CASSLRGLAGAETQYF.

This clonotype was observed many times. The CDR3 DNA reads TGTGCCACCAGTCACCCCTCCTACAATGAGCAGTTCTTC. It translates to CATSHPSYNEQFF. The rearrangement uses TRBV24-1 and TRBJ2-1; D remains unclear. The CDR3 covers 13 residues. Germline-derived CDR1 and CDR2 are KGHDR and SFDVKD. V was pared by 6 bases and J by 0 bases, with 5 bases between.

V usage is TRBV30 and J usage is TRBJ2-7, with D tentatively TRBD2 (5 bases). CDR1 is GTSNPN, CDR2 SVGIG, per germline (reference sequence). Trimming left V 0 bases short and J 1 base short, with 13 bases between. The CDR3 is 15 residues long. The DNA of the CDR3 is TGTGCCTGGAGTGTACTGAGGGTCACATCCTACGAGCAGTACTTC. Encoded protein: CAWSVLRVTSYEQYF.

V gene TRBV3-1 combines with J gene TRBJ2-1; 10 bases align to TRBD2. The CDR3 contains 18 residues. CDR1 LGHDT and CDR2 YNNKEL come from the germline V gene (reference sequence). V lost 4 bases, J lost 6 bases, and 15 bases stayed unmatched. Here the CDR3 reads CASSPEGDLAGVPNEQFF. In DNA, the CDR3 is TGTGCCAGCAGCCCAGAGGGGGATCTAGCGGGGGTCCCCAATGAGCAGTTCTTC.

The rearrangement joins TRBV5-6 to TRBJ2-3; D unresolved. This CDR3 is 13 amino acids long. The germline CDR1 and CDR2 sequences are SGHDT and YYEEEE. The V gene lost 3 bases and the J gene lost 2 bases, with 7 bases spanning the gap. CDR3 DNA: TGTGCCAGCAGCTCAATCACCACAGATACGCAGTATTTT. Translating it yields CASSSITTDTQYF.

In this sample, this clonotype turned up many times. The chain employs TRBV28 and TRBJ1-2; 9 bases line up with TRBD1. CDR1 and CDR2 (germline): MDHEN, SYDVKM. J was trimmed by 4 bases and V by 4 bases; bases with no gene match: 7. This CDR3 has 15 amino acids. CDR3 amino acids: CASSYPGTGSYGYTF. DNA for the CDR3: TGTGCCAGCAGTTATCCCGGGACAGGGTCCTATGGCTACACCTTC.

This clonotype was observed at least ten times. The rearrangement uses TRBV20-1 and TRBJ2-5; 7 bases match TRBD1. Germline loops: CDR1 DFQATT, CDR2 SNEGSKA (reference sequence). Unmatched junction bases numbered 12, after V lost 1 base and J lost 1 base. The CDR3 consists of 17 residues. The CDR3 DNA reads TGCAGTGCTAGAGTTCGGGGACAGCCGGGATTCCAAGAGACCCAGTACTTC. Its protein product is CSARVRGQPGFQETQYF.

The CDR3 bases are TGTGCCAGCAGCCCTATACTCACATCCGGGGAGCTGTTTTTT. This encodes CASSPILTSGELFF. The V call is TRBV7-3, the J call TRBJ2-2; no reliable D call. This CDR3 comprises 14 residues. Germline CDR1 SGHTA, CDR2 FQGTGA. V lost 5 bases and J lost 6, with 13 bases in between. The full variable domain, its missing parts supplied by reference TRBV7-3 and TRBJ2-2, is GAGVSQTPSNKVTEKGKYVELRCDPISGHTALYWYRQSLGQGPEFLIYFQGTGAADDSGLPNDRFFAVRPEGSVSTLKIQRTERGDSAVYLCASSPILTSGELFFGEGSRLTVL.

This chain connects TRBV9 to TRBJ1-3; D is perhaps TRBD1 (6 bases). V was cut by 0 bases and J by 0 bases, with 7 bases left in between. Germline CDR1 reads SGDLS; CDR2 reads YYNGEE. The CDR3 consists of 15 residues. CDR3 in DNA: TGTGCCAGCAGCGTAGCGGGGGCCTCTGGAAACACCATATATTTT. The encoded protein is CASSVAGASGNTIYF.

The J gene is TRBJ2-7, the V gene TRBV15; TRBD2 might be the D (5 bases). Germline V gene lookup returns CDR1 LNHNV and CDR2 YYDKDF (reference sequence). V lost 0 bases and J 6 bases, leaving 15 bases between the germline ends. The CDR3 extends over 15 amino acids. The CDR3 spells CATSRDPSYGGEQYF. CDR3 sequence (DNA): TGTGCCACCAGCAGAGATCCGTCCTACGGAGGCGAGCAGTACTTC.

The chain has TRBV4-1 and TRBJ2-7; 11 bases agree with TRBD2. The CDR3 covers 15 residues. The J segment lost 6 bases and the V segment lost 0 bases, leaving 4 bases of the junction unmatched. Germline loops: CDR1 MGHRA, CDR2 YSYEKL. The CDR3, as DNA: TGCGCCAGCAGCCAAGAAGCTAGCGGGGGGCGCGAGCAGTACTTC. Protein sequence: CASSQEASGGREQYF.

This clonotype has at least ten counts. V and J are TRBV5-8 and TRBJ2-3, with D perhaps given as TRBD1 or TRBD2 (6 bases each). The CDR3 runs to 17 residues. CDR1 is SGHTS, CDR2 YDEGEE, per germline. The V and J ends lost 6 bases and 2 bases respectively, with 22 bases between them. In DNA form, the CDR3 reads TGTGCCAGCACCACCGGAGGGGGACTGAAACTCACAGATACGCAGTATTTT. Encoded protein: CASTTGGGLKLTDTQYF.

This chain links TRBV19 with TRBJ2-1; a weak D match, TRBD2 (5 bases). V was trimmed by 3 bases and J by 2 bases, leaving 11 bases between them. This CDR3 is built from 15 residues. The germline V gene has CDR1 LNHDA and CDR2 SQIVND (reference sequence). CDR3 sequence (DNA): TGTGCCAGTAGTATCGGAGCGGAGACCTACAATGAGCAGTTCTTC. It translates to CASSIGAETYNEQFF.

CDR3 sequence reads: CASSGGREKIGYTF. In DNA form, the CDR3 reads TGTGCCAGCAGCGGTGGGAGGGAAAAGATCGGCTACACCTTC. This chain links TRBV9 with TRBJ1-2; no clear D gene. The germline V and J ends were trimmed by 3 bases and 8 bases, with 17 bases remaining between them. The CDR3 totals 14 residues. CDR1 is SGDLS and CDR2 is YYNGEE in the germline V gene. Variable domain in full (rest from reference TRBV9 and TRBJ1-2): DSGVTQTPKHLITATGQRVTLRCSPRSGDLSVYWYQQSLDQGLQFLIQYYNGEERAKGNILERFSAQQFPDLHSELNLSSLELGDSALYFCASSGGREKIGYTFGSGTRLTVV.

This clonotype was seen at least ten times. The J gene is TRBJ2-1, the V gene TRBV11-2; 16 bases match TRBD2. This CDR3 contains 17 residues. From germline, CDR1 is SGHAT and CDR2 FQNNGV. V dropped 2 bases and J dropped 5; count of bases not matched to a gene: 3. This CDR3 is CASSLWGTSGRDNEQFF. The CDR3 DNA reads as TGTGCCAGCAGCTTATGGGGGACTAGCGGGAGGGACAATGAGCAGTTCTTC.

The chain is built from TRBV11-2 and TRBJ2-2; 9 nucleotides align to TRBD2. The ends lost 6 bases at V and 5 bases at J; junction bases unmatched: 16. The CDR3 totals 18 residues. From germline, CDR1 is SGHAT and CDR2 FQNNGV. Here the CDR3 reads CASRFPRGGKGETGELFF. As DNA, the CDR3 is TGTGCCAGCAGATTCCCGCGGGGGGGAAAGGGGGAAACCGGGGAGCTGTTTTTT.

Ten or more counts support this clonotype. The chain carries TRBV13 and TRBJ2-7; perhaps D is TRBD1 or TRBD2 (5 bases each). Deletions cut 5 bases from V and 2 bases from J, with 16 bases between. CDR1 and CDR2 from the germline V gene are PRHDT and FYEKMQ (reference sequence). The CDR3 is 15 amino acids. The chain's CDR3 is CASSVGPGTPYEQYF. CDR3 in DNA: TGTGCCAGCAGCGTCGGTCCCGGGACCCCCTACGAGCAGTACTTC.

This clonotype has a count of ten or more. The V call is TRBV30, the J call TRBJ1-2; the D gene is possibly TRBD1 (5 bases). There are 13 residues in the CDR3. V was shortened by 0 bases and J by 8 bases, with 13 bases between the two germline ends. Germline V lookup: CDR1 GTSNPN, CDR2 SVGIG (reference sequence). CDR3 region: CAWSVRGVDGYTF. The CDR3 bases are TGTGCCTGGAGTGTACGAGGGGTAGACGGCTACACCTTC.

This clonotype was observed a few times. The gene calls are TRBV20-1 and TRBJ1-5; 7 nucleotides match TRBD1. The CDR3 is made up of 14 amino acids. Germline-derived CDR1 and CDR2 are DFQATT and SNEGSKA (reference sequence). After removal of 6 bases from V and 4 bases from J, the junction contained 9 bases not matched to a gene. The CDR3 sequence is CSAEWDRTNQPQHF. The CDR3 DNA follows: TGCAGTGCCGAATGGGACAGAACTAATCAGCCCCAGCATTTT.

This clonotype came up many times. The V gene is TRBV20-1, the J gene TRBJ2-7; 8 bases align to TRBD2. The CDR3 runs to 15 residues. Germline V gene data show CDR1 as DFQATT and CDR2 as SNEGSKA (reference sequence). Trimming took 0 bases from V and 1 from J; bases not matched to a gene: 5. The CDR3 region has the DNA TGCAGTGCTAGAGATTTACTAGCGGTTTCCTACGAGCAGTACTTC. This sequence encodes CSARDLLAVSYEQYF.

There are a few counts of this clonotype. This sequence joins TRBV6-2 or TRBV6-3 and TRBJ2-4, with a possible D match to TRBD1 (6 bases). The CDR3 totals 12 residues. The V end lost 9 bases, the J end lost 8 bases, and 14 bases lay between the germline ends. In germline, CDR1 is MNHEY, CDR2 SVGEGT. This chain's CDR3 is CASNRASDIQYF. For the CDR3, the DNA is TGTGCCAGTAACAGGGCGTCGGACATTCAGTACTTC.

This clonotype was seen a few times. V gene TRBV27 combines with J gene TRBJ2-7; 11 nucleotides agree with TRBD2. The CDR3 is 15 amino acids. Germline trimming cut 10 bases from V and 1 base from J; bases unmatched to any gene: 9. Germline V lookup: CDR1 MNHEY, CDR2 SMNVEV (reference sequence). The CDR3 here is CATALGLAVSYEQYF. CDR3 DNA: TGTGCCACCGCCCTGGGACTAGCGGTATCCTACGAGCAGTACTTC.

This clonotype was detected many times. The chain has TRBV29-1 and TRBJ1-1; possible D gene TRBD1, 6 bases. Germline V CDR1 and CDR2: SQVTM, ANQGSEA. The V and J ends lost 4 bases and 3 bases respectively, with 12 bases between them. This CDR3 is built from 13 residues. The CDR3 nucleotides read TGCAGCGTTGCGCGGGGGCGGGACACTGAAGCTTTCTTT. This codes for CSVARGRDTEAFF.

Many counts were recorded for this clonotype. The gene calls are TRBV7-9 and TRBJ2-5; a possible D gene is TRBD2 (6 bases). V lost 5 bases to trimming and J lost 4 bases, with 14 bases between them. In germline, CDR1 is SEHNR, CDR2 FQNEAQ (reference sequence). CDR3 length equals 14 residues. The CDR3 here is CASSEHRGRETQYF. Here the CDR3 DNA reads TGTGCCAGCAGCGAGCACCGGGGGAGAGAGACCCAGTACTTC.

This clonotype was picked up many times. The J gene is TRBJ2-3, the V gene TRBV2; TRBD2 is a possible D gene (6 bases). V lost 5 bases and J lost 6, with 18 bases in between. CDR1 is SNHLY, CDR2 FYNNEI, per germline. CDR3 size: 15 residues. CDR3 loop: CASSSSSGPWDTQYF. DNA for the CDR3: TGTGCCAGCAGTTCGAGTAGCGGCCCCTGGGATACGCAGTATTTT.

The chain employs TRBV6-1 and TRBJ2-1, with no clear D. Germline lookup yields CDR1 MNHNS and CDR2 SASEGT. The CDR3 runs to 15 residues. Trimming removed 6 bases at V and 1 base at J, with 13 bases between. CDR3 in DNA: TGTGCCAGCAGCAACCCCCCCGGATCCTACAATGAGCAGTTCTTC. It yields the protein CASSNPPGSYNEQFF.

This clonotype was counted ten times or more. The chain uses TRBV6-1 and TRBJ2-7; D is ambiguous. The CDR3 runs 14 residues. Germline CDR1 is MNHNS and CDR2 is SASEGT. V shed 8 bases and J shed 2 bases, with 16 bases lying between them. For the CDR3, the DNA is TGTGCCAGCCTCCCCGTGAACAGCCCCTACGAGCAGTACTTC. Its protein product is CASLPVNSPYEQYF.

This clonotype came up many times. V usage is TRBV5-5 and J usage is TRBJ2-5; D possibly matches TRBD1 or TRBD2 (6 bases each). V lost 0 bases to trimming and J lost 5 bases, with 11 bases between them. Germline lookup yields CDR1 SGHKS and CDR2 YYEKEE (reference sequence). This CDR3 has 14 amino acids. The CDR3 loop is CASSLVGGGETQYF. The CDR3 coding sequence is TGTGCCAGCAGCTTGGTCGGGGGCGGGGAGACCCAGTACTTC.

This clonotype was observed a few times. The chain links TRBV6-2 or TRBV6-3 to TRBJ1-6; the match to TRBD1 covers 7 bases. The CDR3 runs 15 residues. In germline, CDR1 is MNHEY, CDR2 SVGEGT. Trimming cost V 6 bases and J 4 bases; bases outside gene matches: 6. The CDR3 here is CASSRDSLYNSPLHF. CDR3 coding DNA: TGTGCCAGCAGCCGGGACAGCTTGTATAATTCACCCCTCCACTTT.